These T cell receptor beta chains were read from a single sample in a study of T cells expressing NK-cell markers. TCRdb re-called the 5' RACE reads and catalogs CDR3 proteins one per entry, DNA excluded. The table for this sample gives 200,000 to 300,000 distinct CDR3 sequences. The sample comprised blood T cells: a sorted CD56 or NKG2C T cell subset, CD4+ or CD8+ T cells, or bulk PBMC T cells (not recorded which). Every receptor here comes from a man between 18 and 29 years old in good health. Both conserved end residues are part of each CDR3.

TRBJ2-1,TRBV29-1,CSVDRGNEQFF
TRBJ1-3,TRBV29-1,CSVETNGNTIYF
TRBJ2-1,TRBV29-1,CSVDGTDSRGIVQFF
TRBJ2-4,TRBV20-1,CSATHEALDRFQYF
TRBJ1-1,TRBV20-1,CSANRDNAMNTEAFF
TRBJ1-5,TRBV18,CASSPMGNQPQHF
TRBJ2-5,TRBV27,CASSPGTGKGTQYF
TRBJ2-7,TRBV7-6,CASSPGLAGVIYYEQYF
TRBJ2-1,TRBV30,CAWTTRGRGNEQFF
TRBJ2-1,TRBV7-2,CASSLVGVSYNEQFF
TRBJ2-5,TRBV20-1,CSGSQGETQYF
TRBJ2-7,TRBV20-1,CSAPRLLAGGWDEQYF
TRBJ2-3,TRBV27,CASSTQVGDTLAQYF
TRBJ2-7,TRBV5-1,CASSFSGMSSYEQYF
TRBJ2-4,TRBV7-2,CASSEGTGGPLAKNIQYF
TRBJ1-2,TRBV20-1,CSARGTTNYGYTF
TRBJ2-4,TRBV11-2,CASSKDREAIQYF
TRBJ2-7,TRBV4-3,CASSQEGTAEQYF
TRBJ2-2,TRBV6-1,CASRGDRVTPGELFF
TRBJ2-1,TRBV15,CATSPHTGSYNEQFF
TRBJ2-5,TRBV5-5,CASSIPRGYQETQYF
TRBJ1-5,TRBV7-3,CASSFWEGQPQHF